This is a list of T cell receptor beta chains from one sample in a study of T cells in Graves' hyperthyroidism and ophthalmopathy. TCRdb independently ran MiXCR on the multiplex PCR reads; one entry per CDR3 protein. The sample consists of over 500,000 distinct CDR3 sequences, more than 15% of them appearing once. The sequenced sample consisted of blood. The receptors derive from a woman aged 18-30 years with Graves' ophthalmopathy. The CDR3 runs from the conserved cysteine through the conserved F or W. A D gene is named only where the DNA matches it firmly. Clone size, where shown, is once, few, many, or a class for clones that have expanded.

d_gene	abundance	v_gene	j_gene	CDR3aa	CDR3nt
-	many	TRBV6-1	TRBJ1-4	CASSFRTSGEKLFF	TGTGCCAGCAGTTTCCGGACCTCCGGAGAAAAACTGTTTTTT
-	-	TRBV30	TRBJ1-2	CAWSVPGSVGGYTF	TGTGCCTGGAGTGTCCCGGGCTCAGTAGGCGGCTACACCTTC
-	-	TRBV11-2	TRBJ2-5	CASSLDRFGWQEAQYF	TGTGCCAGCAGCTTAGATAGATTCGGGTGGCAAGAGGCCCAGTACTTC
-	many	TRBV28	TRBJ2-7	CASSLEVSGRDSYEQYF	TGTGCCAGCAGTTTAGAGGTTTCCGGAAGGGACTCCTACGAGCAGTACTTC
TRBD1	-	TRBV20-1	TRBJ1-6	CSAPGQGINSPLHF	TGCAGTGCCCCCGGACAGGGGATTAATTCACCCCTCCACTTT
TRBD1	-	TRBV7-2	TRBJ1-2	CASSPGGTGGRGYTF	TGTGCCAGCAGCCCGGGTGGGACAGGGGGCCGCGGCTACACCTTC
-	-	TRBV30	TRBJ1-3	CAWARQDTGNTIYF	TGTGCCTGGGCTAGACAGGACACTGGAAACACCATATATTTT
TRBD2	-	TRBV11-2	TRBJ2-1	CASSLGASGNYNQQFF	TGTGCCAGCAGCTTAGGAGCTAGCGGGAATTACAATCAGCAGTTCTTC
TRBD1	many	TRBV18	TRBJ1-5	CASSPGTGDQPQHF	TGTGCCAGCTCACCCGGGACAGGGGATCAGCCCCAGCATTTT
-	-	TRBV7-9	TRBJ1-2	CASRADSHLGGYTF	TGTGCCAGCAGGGCGGACAGCCATCTGGGGGGCTACACCTTC
-	few	TRBV11-1	TRBJ2-7	CASRIIGNPSYEQYF	TGTGCCAGCAGAATTATTGGGAACCCTTCCTACGAGCAGTACTTC
TRBD1	-	TRBV6-4	TRBJ1-5	CASSEPGTVNQPQHF	TGTGCCAGCAGTGAACCAGGGACAGTCAATCAGCCCCAGCATTTT
TRBD2	few	TRBV29-1	TRBJ2-3	CSVRGLADSQDTQYF	TGCAGCGTCCGGGGACTAGCGGACTCTCAAGATACGCAGTATTTT
-	many	TRBV5-1	TRBJ2-3	CASSKGTGTDTQYF	TGCGCCAGCAGCAAGGGAACCGGCACAGATACGCAGTATTTT
-	-	TRBV7-9	TRBJ1-4	CASSGPGTLEEKLFF	TGTGCCAGCAGCGGACCCGGGACACTCGAGGAAAAACTGTTTTTT
-	once	TRBV3-1	TRBJ2-7	CASSQDKGDRAHEQYF	TGTGCCAGCAGCCAAGATAAGGGGGACCGGGCCCACGAGCAGTACTTC
-	many	TRBV11-2	TRBJ2-1	CASTSLAGNNEQFF	TGTGCCAGCACCTCCTTGGCGGGAAACAATGAGCAGTTCTTC
-	-	TRBV11-1	TRBJ2-3	CAAGGADTQYF	TGTGCCGCAGGGGGGGCAGATACGCAGTATTTT
-	many	TRBV11-3	TRBJ2-1	CASSLDRLGEQFF	TGTGCCAGCAGCTTAGATCGTTTGGGTGAGCAGTTCTTC
-	-	TRBV10-3	TRBJ1-3	CAISENKGSGNTIYF	TGTGCCATCAGTGAGAATAAGGGGTCTGGAAACACCATATATTTT
TRBD1	many	TRBV30	TRBJ2-7	CAWTFGTGGNYEQYF	TGTGCCTGGACTTTCGGGACAGGGGGTAACTACGAGCAGTACTTC
-	few	TRBV6-2/TRBV6-3	TRBJ2-5	CASSPPGSNGRTQYF	TGTGCCAGCAGCCCACCCGGCTCCAACGGACGGACCCAGTACTTC
TRBD1	-	TRBV6-1	TRBJ1-2	CASSAGTGASYGYTF	TGTGCCAGCAGTGCGGGGACAGGGGCTAGCTATGGCTACACCTTC
-	-	TRBV6-1	TRBJ1-2	CASRPGQGGYTF	TGTGCCAGCAGGCCAGGGCAGGGCGGCTACACCTTC
-	-	TRBV5-5	TRBJ1-5	CASSTGVGPQHF	TGTGCCAGCAGCACGGGGGTAGGGCCCCAGCATTTT
TRBD2	few	TRBV20-1	TRBJ2-7	CSARTGLAGGPNEQYF	TGCAGTGCGCGCACGGGACTAGCGGGAGGGCCGAACGAGCAGTACTTC
TRBD1	few	TRBV19	TRBJ1-1	CASSLRRGTNTEAFF	TGTGCCAGTAGTCTCCGCAGGGGGACGAACACTGAAGCTTTCTTT
TRBD1	many	TRBV24-1	TRBJ1-2	CATSGLTGMDYGYTF	TGTGCCACCAGTGGCCTGACAGGGATGGACTATGGCTACACCTTC
-	many	TRBV20-1	TRBJ2-3	CSAADGHGDPDTQYF	TGCAGTGCTGCGGATGGACATGGGGATCCAGATACGCAGTATTTT
-	many	TRBV29-1	TRBJ1-4	CSVESGDEKLFF	TGCAGCGTTGAATCGGGGGACGAAAAACTGTTTTTT
TRBD2	-	TRBV7-2	TRBJ2-7	CASSFAGVAREQYF	TGTGCCAGCAGCTTTGCGGGAGTAGCAAGGGAGCAGTACTTC
-	many	TRBV2	TRBJ2-1	CASSLGAGFSYNEQFF	TGTGCCAGCAGTTTAGGGGCAGGATTCTCCTACAATGAGCAGTTCTTC
-	few	TRBV6-2/TRBV6-3	TRBJ2-7	CASVDRDLAGAGYEQYF	TGTGCCAGCGTCGACAGGGATTTGGCGGGAGCGGGATACGAGCAGTACTTC
-	few	TRBV24-1	TRBJ1-1	CATCDSVQGTEAFF	TGTGCCACCTGTGATTCGGTCCAGGGAACTGAAGCTTTCTTT
TRBD2	few	TRBV7-2	TRBJ2-2	CASSAGLAGDTGELFF	TGTGCCAGCAGCGCGGGACTAGCGGGTGACACCGGGGAGCTGTTTTTT
-	many	TRBV20-1	TRBJ2-6	CSAREGGANVLTF	TGCAGTGCTAGAGAAGGTGGGGCCAACGTCCTGACTTTC
-	-	TRBV27	TRBJ1-4	CASSLSGQKRFDNEKLFF	TGTGCCAGCAGTTTATCCGGACAGAAACGCTTCGATAATGAAAAACTGTTTTTT
-	many	TRBV20-1	TRBJ1-4	CSATAFREVVEKLFF	TGCAGTGCTACCGCTTTCAGGGAGGTGGTTGAAAAACTGTTTTTT
-	many	TRBV11-2	TRBJ2-7	CASSSDLGALMGEQYF	TGTGCCAGCAGCTCGGACCTCGGGGCGCTAATGGGCGAGCAGTACTTC
-	many	TRBV28	TRBJ1-2	CASSFWGRDGYTF	TGTGCCAGCAGTTTTTGGGGCCGAGATGGCTACACCTTC
TRBD2	many	TRBV20-1	TRBJ2-4	CSARDLAGPKNIQYF	TGCAGTGCTAGAGACCTAGCGGGTCCCAAAAACATTCAGTACTTC
-	-	TRBV10-2	TRBJ1-5	CASSDGGRNQPQHF	TGCGCCAGCAGTGACGGGGGGCGCAATCAGCCCCAGCATTTT
-	-	TRBV20-1	TRBJ2-6	CSASPGAGANVLTF	TGCAGTGCTTCTCCGGGGGCTGGGGCCAACGTCCTGACTTTC
TRBD1	many	TRBV13	TRBJ2-7	CASSLKGQGGYEQYF	TGTGCCAGCAGCTTAAAGGGACAGGGTGGGTACGAGCAGTACTTC
-	few	TRBV6-6	TRBJ2-7	CASSYDRRYEQYF	TGTGCCAGCAGTTACGATCGCAGGTACGAGCAGTACTTC
-	many	TRBV18	TRBJ1-2	CASSPQEALYGYTF	TGTGCCAGCTCACCGCAGGAGGCGCTCTATGGCTACACCTTC
-	-	TRBV20-1	TRBJ1-3	CSARDSSGTSGNTIYF	TGCAGTGCTAGAGATAGCTCAGGGACCTCTGGAAACACCATATATTTT
-	many	TRBV6-1	TRBJ1-5	CASSEEGRGNQPQHF	TGTGCCAGCAGTGAAGAGGGGCGAGGGAATCAGCCCCAGCATTTT
-	few	TRBV4-1	TRBJ1-5	CASSLDIYNQPQHF	TGCGCCAGCAGCCTCGACATATACAATCAGCCCCAGCATTTT
-	many	TRBV11-2	TRBJ2-1	CASSRLEVVSSYNEQFF	TGTGCCAGCAGCCGGCTTGAGGTTGTTAGCTCCTACAATGAGCAGTTCTTC
TRBD2	-	TRBV28	TRBJ2-1	CASSLAAGGSYNEQFF	TGTGCCAGCAGTTTAGCTGCGGGAGGGTCCTACAATGAGCAGTTCTTC
-	many	TRBV12-3/TRBV12-4	TRBJ1-1	CASSWRSSTEAFF	TGTGCCAGCAGTTGGCGTAGTAGCACTGAAGCTTTCTTT
-	-	TRBV15	TRBJ1-2	CATSRDRGSYGYTF	TGTGCCACCAGCAGAGATAGGGGCTCCTATGGCTACACCTTC
TRBD1	-	TRBV19	TRBJ1-4	CASSPRQGRNEKLFF	TGTGCCAGTAGTCCTAGACAGGGTCGGAATGAAAAACTGTTTTTT
-	many	TRBV27	TRBJ2-7	CASSSRGREQYF	TGTGCCAGCAGTTCTAGGGGTCGCGAGCAGTACTTC
-	-	TRBV7-3	TRBJ2-6	CASSQNRVSGANVLTF	TGTGCCAGCAGCCAAAACAGGGTCTCTGGGGCCAACGTCCTGACTTTC
TRBD1	-	TRBV18	TRBJ1-2	CASSQGQGASNGYTF	TGTGCCAGCTCACAAGGACAGGGGGCGTCGAATGGCTACACCTTC
-	-	TRBV9	TRBJ2-5	CASPQRDPQYF	TGTGCCAGCCCTCAGAGGGACCCCCAGTACTTC